The present TCR beta chain was sequenced within a study of PD-1 blockade in classical Hodgkin lymphoma. Produced via immunoSEQ multiplex PCR; TCRdb's table is partial and in-frame only. The table includes about 27,000 clones, about 90% detected once. Each patient experienced a relapse that followed autologous stem cell transplantation, and brentuximab vedotin exposure varied. Thawed PBMCs underwent magnetic negative selection to obtain purified CD8+ T cells. Trimming took off 2 bases at V and 5 bases at J, with 9 bases between the two ends. Germline V gene data show CDR1 as MNHEY and CDR2 as SMNVEV (reference sequence). There are 13 residues in the CDR3.

The TCR originated in a human donor with classical Hodgkin lymphoma. V gene TRBV27 combines with J gene TRBJ1-2; unclear D gene. This material consisted of CD8+ T cells from blood, taken at baseline. The CDR3: CASSLGRGYGYTF. The CDR3 nucleotides are TGTGCCAGCAGTTTAGGCCGTGGTTATGGCTACACCTTC.